The entry below gives a single T cell receptor (beta chain) sequence along with its context. The V gene end was trimmed by 7 bases and the J gene end by 4 bases; junction bases not matched to a gene: 10. CDR1 and CDR2 (germline): LNHDA, SQIVND (reference sequence). There are 16 residues in the CDR3. Original data processing: Amplification with reference gene primers provided the estimates of nucleated cell counts. Assay: immunoSEQ multiplex PCR; the TCRdb copy retains only in-frame clones and omits some. V and J calls and clone size are given by that table; D and trimming were obtained from the DNA. The data contain some 160,000 clones, 60% to 80% of them singletons. The sample comes from a study of blood T cell repertoires in COVID-19. Study-level information: In each case, the material was cDNA or gDNA derived from T cells, B-cell-depleted T cells, or PBMCs.

V and J are TRBV19 and TRBJ2-1, with 10 bases fitting TRBD2. Sequenced: peripheral blood. The origin of this receptor is a middle-aged man with active or convalescent COVID-19. Here the CDR3 reads CASTTVELAGYNEQFF. CDR3 DNA sequence: TGTGCCAGTACAACCGTGGAACTAGCGGGATACAATGAGCAGTTCTTC. Together with reference TRBV19 and TRBJ2-1, the CDR3 gives the full variable domain: DGGITQSPKYLFRKEGQNVTLSCEQNLNHDAMYWYRQDPGQGLRLIYYSQIVNDFQKGDIAEGYSVSREKKESFPLTVTSAQKNPTAFYLCASTTVELAGYNEQFFGPGTRLTVL.